The 18 T cell receptor beta chains given below trace back to one sample, sequenced in a study of cytomegalovirus exposure and HLA in healthy donors. 60 Vbeta and 13 Jbeta primers were used in PCR. Assay: immunoSEQ multiplex PCR; the TCRdb copy retains only in-frame clones and omits some. The sample lists about 71,000 clones; about 70% were seen once. Sequencing was done on a sample of PBMCs. The source is a woman between 45 and 65 years old in good health and CMV-seropositive.

The CDR3 nucleotides are TGCGCCAGCAGCCAAGAACAGGCAGGGCGCACTGAAGCTTTCTTT. Encoded protein: CASSQEQAGRTEAFF. The rearrangement links TRBV4-1 to TRBJ1-1; tentatively, D is TRBD1 (5 bases). V was cut by 0 bases and J by 4 bases, with 12 bases left in between. The CDR3 covers 15 residues. Germline V CDR1 and CDR2: MGHRA, YSYEKL.

This clone was picked up one time. This chain connects TRBV11-2 to TRBJ2-7; maybe TRBD1 (6 bases). Germline CDR1 is SGHAT and CDR2 is FQNNGV. The length of the CDR3 is 12 residues. V lost 6 bases, J lost 6 bases, and 12 bases lay in between. The CDR3: CASRNRAGEQYF. The DNA for the CDR3 is TGTGCCAGCAGAAACAGGGCGGGCGAGCAGTACTTC.

Only a few counts were recorded for this clone. This CDR3 reads CAISVGDRSSPLHF. In nucleotides, the CDR3 is TGTGCCATCAGTGTTGGGGACAGATCATCACCCCTCCACTTT. The chain links TRBV10-3 to TRBJ1-6; 7 nucleotides align to TRBD1. V shed 4 bases, J shed 10 bases, and the junction held 7 bases outside the gene matches. There are 14 residues in the CDR3. CDR1 and CDR2 (germline): ENHRY, SYGVKD.

V is TRBV4-1 and J is TRBJ1-2, with unresolved D. This CDR3 has 13 amino acids. CDR1 MGHRA and CDR2 YSYEKL come from the germline V gene. The germline V and J ends were trimmed by 3 bases and 3 bases, with 8 bases remaining between them. The CDR3 nucleotides read TGCGCCAGCAGCCAGGGAGTTTACTATGGCTACACCTTC. It yields the protein CASSQGVYYGYTF.

J is TRBJ1-4 and V is TRBV6-1; weak D call: TRBD1 (6 bases). CDR3 size: 15 residues. Trimming took off 1 base at V and 0 bases at J, with 6 bases between the two ends. Germline lookup yields CDR1 MNHNS and CDR2 SASEGT. This CDR3 is CASSEGTATNEKLFF. CDR3 in DNA: TGTGCCAGCAGTGAAGGGACAGCAACTAATGAAAAACTGTTTTTT.

The J gene is TRBJ2-5, the V gene TRBV9, with 10 bases matching TRBD2. The CDR3 has 19 residues. Trimming cost V 0 bases and J 5 bases; bases outside gene matches: 16. In germline, CDR1 is SGDLS, CDR2 YYNGEE. Here the CDR3 reads CASSVEMGGTSALFETQYF. CDR3 nucleotides: TGTGCCAGCAGCGTAGAGATGGGGGGGACTAGCGCCCTTTTCGAGACCCAGTACTTC.

V usage is TRBV5-6 and J usage is TRBJ1-1; possibly TRBD1 for D (6 bases). The CDR3 covers 15 residues. V was clipped by 4 bases and J by 0 bases, with 13 bases between them. Germline values: CDR1 SGHDT, CDR2 YYEEEE. CDR3 region: CASSRRQALNTEAFF. CDR3 coding DNA: TGTGCCAGCAGCCGAAGACAGGCACTGAACACTGAAGCTTTCTTT.

This clone has just a few counts. The chain couples TRBV4-2 to TRBJ2-5; 12 positions agree with TRBD2. Germline values: CDR1 LGHNA, CDR2 YNFKEQ. The CDR3 length is 16 residues. V trimming: 4 bases; J trimming: 0 bases; junction bases outside the gene matches: 3. The CDR3 DNA reads TGTGCCAGCAGCCCCCGACTAGCGGGGGACCAAGAGACCCAGTACTTC. Protein sequence: CASSPRLAGDQETQYF.

V and J are TRBV2 and TRBJ2-2; 11 bases line up with TRBD1. Germline CDR1 SNHLY, CDR2 FYNNEI. The CDR3 length is 15 residues. V lost 7 bases to trimming and J lost 6 bases; unmatched junction nucleotides: 7. CDR3 sequence (DNA): TGTGCCAGCACCCCGGACAGGGGGCGATCCGGGGAGCTGTTTTTT. It specifies CASTPDRGRSGELFF.

CDR3 nucleotides: TGTGCCAGCAGCCCGGATAATTCACCCCTCCACTTT. This gives the protein CASSPDNSPLHF. This chain uses TRBV5-5 with TRBJ1-6; D ambiguous. The CDR3 is made up of 12 amino acids. Germline CDR1 SGHKS, CDR2 YYEKEE (reference sequence). Trimming removed 4 bases from V and 5 bases from J, with 4 bases in between.

The V call is TRBV10-3, the J call TRBJ1-3, with 9 bases that match TRBD1. This CDR3 is built from 19 residues. V lost 6 bases to trimming and J lost 0 bases; unmatched junction nucleotides: 15. The germline gives CDR1 ENHRY, CDR2 SYGVKD. The CDR3 loop is CAISGGTGISPRSGNTIYF. In DNA form, the CDR3 reads TGTGCCATCAGCGGTGGGACAGGGATTTCCCCCCGCTCTGGAAACACCATATATTTT.

J is TRBJ1-2 and V is TRBV6-1; D is uncertain. V dropped 2 bases and J dropped 4 bases, with 11 bases sitting between them. The CDR3 is 14 amino acids. In germline, CDR1 is MNHNS, CDR2 SASEGT. The CDR3 loop reads CASSEPGFSYGYTF. The CDR3 DNA reads as TGTGCCAGCAGTGAACCGGGATTCTCCTATGGCTACACCTTC.

This clone was seen more than once but under ten times. In DNA, the CDR3 is TGTGCCAGCAGCGTCGTGGACAGGGGTGGAAACACCATATATTTT. This codes for CASSVVDRGGNTIYF. This chain joins TRBV13 and TRBJ1-3, with TRBD1 matching over 9 bases. Germline-derived CDR1 and CDR2 are PRHDT and FYEKMQ (reference sequence). Unmatched junction bases numbered 5, after V lost 5 bases and J lost 3 bases. This CDR3 contains 15 residues.

As for this clone: Additional DNA sequences in this sample encode the identical CDR3. This chain uses TRBV4-1 with TRBJ2-5; TRBD2 matches 11 bases. The CDR3 is 15 residues long. Germline assignment: CDR1 MGHRA and CDR2 YSYEKL. With 5 bases clipped from V and 4 bases from J, the junction kept 6 bases outside the gene matches. The CDR3 reads CASSSRGLAGETQYF. CDR3 DNA sequence: TGCGCCAGCAGCTCAAGAGGACTAGCGGGAGAGACCCAGTACTTC.

The chain joins TRBV4-3 to TRBJ2-1; 7 bases are shared with TRBD2. The ends lost 6 bases at V and 4 bases at J; junction bases unmatched: 12. The germline V gene has CDR1 LGHNA and CDR2 YSLEER. This CDR3 comprises 16 residues. CDR3: CASSSVSGAIYNEQFF. CDR3 nucleotide sequence: TGCGCCAGCAGTTCCGTAAGCGGGGCAATTTACAATGAGCAGTTCTTC.

The rearrangement links TRBV19 to TRBJ2-1; 8 nucleotides align to TRBD2. The V gene end was trimmed by 9 bases and the J gene end by 6 bases; junction bases not matched to a gene: 4. Per the germline V gene, CDR1 is LNHDA and CDR2 is SQIVND (reference sequence). CDR3 length equals 12 residues. CDR3 protein: CASRAGGNEQFF. The CDR3 region has the DNA TGTGCCAGCCGCGCGGGGGGCAATGAGCAGTTCTTC.

This chain connects TRBV30 to TRBJ1-1, with D perhaps TRBD1 (6 bases). Trimming cost V 4 bases and J 6 bases, with 9 bases left between them. There are 11 residues in the CDR3. In germline, CDR1 is GTSNPN, CDR2 SVGIG (reference sequence). The CDR3 region is CAWNRVAEAFF. The CDR3 bases are TGTGCCTGGAACAGGGTAGCTGAAGCTTTCTTT.

The gene calls are TRBV4-1 and TRBJ1-2; D ambiguous. CDR3 length equals 14 residues. Trimming pared 1 base from V and 1 base from J, leaving 7 bases between. From germline, CDR1 is MGHRA and CDR2 YSYEKL. Here the CDR3 reads CASSQVAGNYGYTF. The DNA for the CDR3 is TGCGCCAGCAGCCAAGTTGCGGGTAACTATGGCTACACCTTC.